Presented here are 5 T cell receptor beta chains from one specimen sequenced in a study of glioma-infiltrating T cells. Amplification of TCR alpha and beta CDR3 regions from RNA used iRepertoire nested multiplex PCR. TCRdb re-analysed the multiplex PCR reads in MiXCR, keeping a single row per CDR3 protein. Of about 17,000 distinct CDR3 sequences listed, 55% to 70% were seen once; the top ten hold 42%. Material: glioma tissue, nonneoplastic brain tissue, or PBMCs (not recorded which). The receptors shown here come from a human donor with low-grade glioma or glioblastoma, undergoing nonglioma brain surgery, or in good health (not recorded which).

V and J are TRBV6-6 and TRBJ1-1; no clear D gene. Per the germline V gene, CDR1 is MNHNY and CDR2 is SVGAGI (reference sequence). The ends were cut back, 3 bases at V and 0 bases at J, with 17 bases in the middle. The CDR3 sequence is 17 residues long. CDR3 residues: CASSYRVPVLMNTEAFF. CDR3 DNA: TGTGCCAGCAGTTATCGGGTCCCTGTCTTAATGAACACTGAAGCTTTCTTT.

A note on this clonotype: A read error may produce the germline difference seen at one junction end. The chain employs TRBV6-1 and TRBJ2-5, with D possibly matching TRBD1 (6 bases). CDR1 MNHNS and CDR2 SASEGT come from the germline V gene. The CDR3 has 13 amino acids. The DNA of the CDR3 is TGTGCCGGCAGGCCGGGACAACAAGAGACCCAGTACTTC. It yields the protein CAGRPGQQETQYF.

The J gene is TRBJ1-1, the V gene TRBV6-2 or TRBV6-3; D remains ambiguous. Germline V gene data show CDR1 as MNHEY and CDR2 as SVGEGT. With 2 bases removed from V and 1 base from J, the gap between germline ends came to 5 bases. The CDR3 has 13 amino acids. The CDR3 reads CASSYGPNTEAFF. CDR3 bases: TGTGCCAGCAGTTACGGCCCGAACACTGAAGCTTTCTTT.

This chain links TRBV11-3 with TRBJ2-2; possible D gene TRBD2, 6 bases. V was shortened by 5 bases and J by 10 bases, with 26 bases between the two germline ends. This CDR3 spans 17 amino acids. CDR1 is SGHNT, CDR2 YENEEA, per germline. The CDR3 loop is CASSPPRGYGSDEELFF. The CDR3 region has the DNA TGTGCCAGCAGCCCCCCCCGGGGGTACGGGTCAGACGAGGAGCTGTTTTTT.

Comments on this clonotype: Sequence at one end of the junction differs from germline and may be a read error. This chain uses TRBV6-2 or TRBV6-3 with TRBJ1-5; no firm D call. Germline V lookup: CDR1 MNHEY, CDR2 SVGEGT. CDR3 length equals 14 residues. CDR3 sequence reads: CAISSGGFNQPQHF. The DNA for the CDR3 is TGTGCCATCAGTTCCGGCGGGTTCAATCAGCCCCAGCATTTT.